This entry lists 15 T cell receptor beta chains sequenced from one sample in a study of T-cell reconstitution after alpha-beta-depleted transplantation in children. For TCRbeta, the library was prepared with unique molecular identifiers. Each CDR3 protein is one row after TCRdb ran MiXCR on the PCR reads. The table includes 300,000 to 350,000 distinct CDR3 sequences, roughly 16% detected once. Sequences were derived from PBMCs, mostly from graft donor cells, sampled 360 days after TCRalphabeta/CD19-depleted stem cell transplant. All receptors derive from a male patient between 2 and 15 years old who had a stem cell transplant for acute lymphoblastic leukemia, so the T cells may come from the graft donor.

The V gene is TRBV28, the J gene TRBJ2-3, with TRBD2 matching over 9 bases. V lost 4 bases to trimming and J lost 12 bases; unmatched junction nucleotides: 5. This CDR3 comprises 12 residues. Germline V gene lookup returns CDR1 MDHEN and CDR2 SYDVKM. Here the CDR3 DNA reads TGTGCCAGCAGTTATAGCGGGAGTAATCAGTATTTT. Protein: CASSYSGSNQYF.

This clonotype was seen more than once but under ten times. CDR3 sequence (DNA): TGTGCCAGCAGCTTCACTATAGGACTAGCGGGAGCCAACGAGCAGTACTTC. This encodes CASSFTIGLAGANEQYF. The V call is TRBV7-2, the J call TRBJ2-7, with 13 positions matching TRBD2. The CDR3 loop spans 17 amino acids. CDR1 is SGHTA and CDR2 is FQGNSA in the germline V gene. V was pared by 3 bases and J by 5 bases, with 10 bases of the junction left unmatched.

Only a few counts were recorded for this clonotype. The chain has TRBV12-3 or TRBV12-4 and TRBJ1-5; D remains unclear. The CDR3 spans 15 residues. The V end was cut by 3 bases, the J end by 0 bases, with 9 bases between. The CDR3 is CASSLGRYSNQPQHF. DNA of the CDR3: TGTGCCAGCAGTTTGGGCCGATATAGCAATCAGCCCCAGCATTTT.

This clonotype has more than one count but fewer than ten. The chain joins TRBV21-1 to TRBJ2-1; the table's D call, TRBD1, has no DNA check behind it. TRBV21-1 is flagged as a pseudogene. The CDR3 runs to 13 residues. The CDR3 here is CASSIPPGVEQFF. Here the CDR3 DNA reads TGTGCCAGCAGCATTCCACCGGGCGTTGAGCAGTTCTTC.

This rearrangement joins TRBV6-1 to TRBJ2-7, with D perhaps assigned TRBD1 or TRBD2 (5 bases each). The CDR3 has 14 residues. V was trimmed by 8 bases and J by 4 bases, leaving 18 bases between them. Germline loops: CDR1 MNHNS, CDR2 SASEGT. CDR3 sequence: CASVGTLMTYEQYF. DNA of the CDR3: TGTGCCAGCGTAGGGACCCTAATGACGTACGAGCAGTACTTC.

This CDR3 is CASSPGTSWQQETQYF. CDR3 DNA sequence: TGCGCCAGCAGCCCCGGGACTAGCTGGCAACAAGAGACCCAGTACTTC. The chain has TRBV5-1 and TRBJ2-5, with 9 bases that match TRBD2. The CDR3 totals 16 residues. Trimming cost V 4 bases and J 2 bases; bases outside gene matches: 9. Germline V CDR1 and CDR2: SGHRS, YFSETQ. Filled out from reference TRBV5-1 and TRBJ2-5, the complete variable domain reads KAGVTQTPRYLIKTRGQQVTLSCSPISGHRSVSWYQQTPGQGLQFLFEYFSETQRNKGNFPGRFSGRQFSNSRSEMNVSTLELGDSALYLCASSPGTSWQQETQYFGPGTRLLVL.

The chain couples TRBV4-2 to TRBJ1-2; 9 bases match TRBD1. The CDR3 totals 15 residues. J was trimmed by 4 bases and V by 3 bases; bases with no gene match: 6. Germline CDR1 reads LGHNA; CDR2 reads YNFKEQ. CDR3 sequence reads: CASSQNRGLGYGYTF. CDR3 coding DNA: TGTGCCAGCAGCCAGAACAGGGGGCTGGGCTATGGCTACACCTTC.

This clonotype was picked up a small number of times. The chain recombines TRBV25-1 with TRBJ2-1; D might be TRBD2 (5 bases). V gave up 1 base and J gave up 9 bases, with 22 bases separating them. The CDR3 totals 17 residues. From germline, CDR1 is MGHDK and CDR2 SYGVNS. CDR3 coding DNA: TGTGCCAGCAGTGAATGGGTAGGTGTATCAGCCAGCGGTGAGCAGTTCTTC. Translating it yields CASSEWVGVSASGEQFF. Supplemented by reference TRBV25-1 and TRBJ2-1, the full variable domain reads EADIYQTPRYLVIGTGKKITLECSQTMGHDKMYWYQQDPGMELHLIHYSYGVNSTEKGDLSSESTVSRIRTEHFPLTLESARPSHTSQYLCASSEWVGVSASGEQFFGPGTRLTVL.

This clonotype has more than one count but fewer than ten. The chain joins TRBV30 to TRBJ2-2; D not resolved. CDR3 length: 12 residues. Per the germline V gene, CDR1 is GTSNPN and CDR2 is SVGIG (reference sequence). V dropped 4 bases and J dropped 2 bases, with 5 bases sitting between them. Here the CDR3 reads CAWNLNTGELFF. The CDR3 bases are TGTGCCTGGAATTTAAACACCGGGGAGCTGTTTTTT.

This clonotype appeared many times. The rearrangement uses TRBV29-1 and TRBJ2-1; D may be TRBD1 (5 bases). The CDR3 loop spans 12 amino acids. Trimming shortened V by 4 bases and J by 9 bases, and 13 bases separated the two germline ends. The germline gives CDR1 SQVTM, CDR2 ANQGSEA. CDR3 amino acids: CSVVSWQGEQFF. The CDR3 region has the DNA TGCAGCGTTGTATCTTGGCAGGGTGAGCAGTTCTTC.

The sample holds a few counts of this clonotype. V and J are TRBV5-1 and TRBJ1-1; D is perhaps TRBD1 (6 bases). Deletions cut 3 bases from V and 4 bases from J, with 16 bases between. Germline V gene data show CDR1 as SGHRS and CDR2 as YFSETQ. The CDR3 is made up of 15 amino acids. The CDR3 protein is CASSSGQPGVTEAFF. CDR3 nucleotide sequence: TGCGCCAGCAGCTCAGGACAGCCTGGAGTCACTGAAGCTTTCTTT.

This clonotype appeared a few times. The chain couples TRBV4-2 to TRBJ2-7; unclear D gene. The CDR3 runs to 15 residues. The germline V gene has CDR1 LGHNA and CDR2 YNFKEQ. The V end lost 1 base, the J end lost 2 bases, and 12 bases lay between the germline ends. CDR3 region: CASSQVFPATYEQYF. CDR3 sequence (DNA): TGTGCCAGCAGCCAAGTGTTCCCCGCTACCTACGAGCAGTACTTC.

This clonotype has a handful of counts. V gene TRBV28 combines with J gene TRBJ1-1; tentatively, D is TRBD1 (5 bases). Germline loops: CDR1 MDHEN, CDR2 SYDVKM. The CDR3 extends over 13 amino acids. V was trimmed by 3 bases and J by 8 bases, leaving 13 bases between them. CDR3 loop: CASSFRGREEAFF. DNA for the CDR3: TGTGCCAGCAGTTTTCGGGGCAGGGAGGAAGCTTTCTTT.

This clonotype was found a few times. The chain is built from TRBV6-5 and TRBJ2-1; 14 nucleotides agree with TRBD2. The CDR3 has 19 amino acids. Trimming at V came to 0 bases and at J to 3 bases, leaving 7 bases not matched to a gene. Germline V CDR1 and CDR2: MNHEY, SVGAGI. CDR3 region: CASSYSGTSGSVGYNEQFF. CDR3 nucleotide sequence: TGTGCCAGCAGTTACTCCGGGACTAGCGGGAGTGTCGGCTACAATGAGCAGTTCTTC.

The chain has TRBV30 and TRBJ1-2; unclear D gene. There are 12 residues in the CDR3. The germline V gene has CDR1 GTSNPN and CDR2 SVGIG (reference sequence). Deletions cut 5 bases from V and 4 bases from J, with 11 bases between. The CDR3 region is CAWGDPGYGYTF. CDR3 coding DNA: TGTGCCTGGGGTGATCCTGGCTATGGCTACACCTTC.